The clone carrying this T cell receptor (beta chain) came up many times. The antigen remains unidentified. The data belong to a study of T-cell memory formation after mild COVID-19. Overall study context: TCR clusters were mostly donor specific.

Trimming left V 4 bases short and J 4 bases short, with 13 bases between. There are 14 residues in the CDR3. Germline V lookup: CDR1 SGHTA, CDR2 FQGNSA. TCRdb redid the calling of the 5' RACE reads with MiXCR, one entry per CDR3 protein. Seen here are about 260,000 distinct CDR3 sequences, approximately 8% observed once, and the top ten hold around a fifth. Study-level findings and limits: Cross-reactive memory appears to have joined, as suggested by some responding clones showing up in pre-infection memory. Largely, contracting CD4+ clones fell within CM and EM, and contracting CD8+ clones within EMRA.

This TCR was sampled from a man younger than 35 who had mild COVID-19 (a few samples of this study predate the infection). Cell type and time point are not known. Material: PBMCs or a T cell subset sorted from them (not recorded which). The chain carries TRBV7-2 and TRBJ1-2; weak D call: TRBD1 (5 bases). The CDR3 bases are TGTGCCAGCAGCTCACTGGGACGGGGCTATGGCTACACCTTC. Protein sequence: CASSSLGRGYGYTF.